This note documents a single TCR beta chain sequence. Its binding antigen is unknown. Per-base qualities were not stored, and no clone one base away is much larger. These data belong to a study of PD-1 blockade in classical Hodgkin lymphoma (dated by TCRdb to 2020 to 2021). A note on the overall study: Nivolumab dosing was 3 mg/kg intravenously every 2 weeks, continuing until either disease progression or unacceptable toxicity. The study used TCR beta sequencing and CyTOF to define a peripheral blood immune signature of response to PD-1 blockade in classical Hodgkin lymphoma. On the study overall, not on this receptor specifically: CD4+ but not CD8+ TCR diversity rose significantly by C4D1 (p=0.0027 vs p=0.16), most apparent in complete responders (p=0.02). Baseline TCR diversity was reported as lower in newly diagnosed patients than in healthy donors, and lower still in relapsed/refractory patients. Trial patients achieving complete response had baseline diversity similar to newly diagnosed patients, whereas partial responders and progressors had significantly lower diversity. The study was restricted to a single clinical trial cohort, and the causes of repertoire differences, possibly disease activity or prior therapy, were left undefined. Diversity was lower in patients who began nivolumab less than 1 year after ASCT, so these patients were left out of later analyses to avoid confounding by immune reconstitution.

Genomic DNA was isolated using the Qiagen DNeasy kit from unsorted PBMCs as well as from negatively selected CD4+ and CD8+ fractions. Amplification of TCR beta CDR3 regions was done by immunoSEQ multiplex PCR with primers that anneal to V and J segments. A synthetic immune receptor repertoire was used to minimize amplification bias, and remaining bias was computationally removed after sequencing. Concerning the study's data processing: Repertoire diversity was quantified as the Shannon entropy index using custom Python scripts. Unsorted, CD4+ and CD8+ repertoires were analyzed separately, except for combined analyses in which CD4+ and CD8+ sequences were merged in silico. Clonal expansion was defined as a frequency increase of at least 2-fold after treatment compared with C1D1, and clones undetected at baseline were assigned a pseudocount of 0.5. Singleton clones were defined as clones with 0 or 1 copy at C1D1, and non-singleton clones were defined as clones with 2 or more copies. By matching protein sequences in sorted samples from the same patient, clones expanded in unsorted samples were annotated as CD4+, CD8+ or unknown. Wilcoxon tests on paired samples were used to test changes in diversity from C1D1 to C4D1. TCRdb's version of the immuneACCESS table is confined to in-frame rearrangements and falls short of the full clone set. An unresolved V gene accounts for under half of the shortfall where checked; the remainder is of unknown origin. That table furnishes V, J and clone size, whereas the DNA furnished D and trimming. The sample includes more than 10,000 clones, with about four fifths observed a single time. Together, the top ten hold around 0.92% of the sample.

V sheds 2 bases and J sheds 4 bases, leaving 12 bases between their ends. Including cysteine and phenylalanine, the CDR3 has 14 amino acids. Only the CDR3 DNA stays, 42 bases, in frame from base 1. The germline V gene (reference sequence) gives CDR1 as SGHKS and CDR2 as YYEKEE. The sample's time point label, in plain terms: cycle 4 day 1 (C4D1), after 5 to 7 weeks of nivolumab. Relapse after autologous stem cell transplantation had occurred in all trial patients, and cohorts A, B and C were distinguished by prior brentuximab vedotin exposure. Magnetic negative selection with a Miltenyi CD4+ T cell isolation kit was used to purify CD4+ T cells from thawed PBMCs. The trial cohort included 50 to 60 patients with relapsed/refractory classical Hodgkin lymphoma, and each patient had a best overall response of complete response, partial response or progressive disease. In the multi-cohort phase II CheckMate 205 trial, trial patients received single-agent nivolumab. Best overall response was determined by an independent review committee according to the 2007 International Working Group response criteria. Trial PBMCs were collected just before the start of nivolumab (C1D1) and during therapy at cycle 2 day 1 and cycle 4 day 1. After peripheral blood was drawn into 8 mL Vacutainer Cell Preparation Tubes, PBMCs were isolated by centrifugation and then cryopreserved. Purified CD4+ and CD8+ fractions were generated only in cases for which an additional PBMC sample was available. On LS columns in a quadroMACS separator, the magnetically labelled cells were depleted, and the flow-through was collected as the purified fraction.

The chain is made from TRBV5-5 and TRBJ1-2; TRBD1 is a weak D gene call, 5 bases matching. This sequence was found in a human donor with classical Hodgkin lymphoma. This sample comprised CD4+ T cells from blood, obtained before the fourth cycle of nivolumab. The CDR3 has the sequence CASSFTGAIYGYTF. The DNA is TGTGCCAGCAGCTTTACCGGGGCGATCTATGGCTACACCTTC.